This T cell receptor (beta chain) was profiled in a study of siplizumab effects on memory and regulatory T cells. Study observations and caveats: A major contribution to the alloresponse seemed to be made by naive T cells, which seemed more diverse than memory cells. In roughly 80-95% of proliferating CD4+ or CD8+ clones, a naive or memory phenotype could not be assigned. Tracing alloreactive clones into unstimulated subsets worked for only a minor fraction of them. Researchers did not confirm the suppressive function of proliferating Tregs from siplizumab cultures.

Germline CDR1 is SGDLS and CDR2 is YYNGEE. V lost 0 bases, J lost 6 bases, and 9 bases lay in between. The CDR3 is 14 amino acids. TCRdb keeps only in-frame clones here, not all; method: immunoSEQ multiplex PCR. Among roughly 120,000 clones listed, roughly 94% were seen once. For this clone: Its target is not known.

The receptor's source is a human donor in good health. The chain has TRBV9 and TRBJ2-2; D ambiguous. The specimen sequenced was non-Treg CD4+ T cells sorted from blood. CDR3 sequence: CASSVATTSGELFF. The CDR3, as DNA: TGTGCCAGCAGCGTAGCGACCACGTCCGGGGAGCTGTTTTTT.